The sequence of this T cell receptor beta chain was determined in a study of Ad26.COV2.S vaccination and SARS-CoV-2 variants (dated by TCRdb to 2020 to 2023). Study-wide context: Vaccine-arm donors came from COV1001, a multicentre, randomized, double-blind, placebo-controlled phase I-IIa trial of Ad26.COV2.S in healthy adults. Ad26.COV2.S was administered intramuscularly at a dose of 5x10^10 or 1x10^11 viral particles, either as one shot or as two shots given 56 days apart. Sequencing of the TCRbeta repertoire served to evaluate the specificity and breadth of SARS-CoV-2-reactive T cell receptors following Ad26.COV2.S vaccination. The TCR-sequenced set comprised around 30 samples: roughly 19 Ad26.COV2.S vaccine recipients, 5 placebo recipients and 8 SARS-CoV-2 convalescent individuals. Participants in the trial were split at random into five groups of five each, receiving low-dose or high-dose Ad26.COV2.S once or twice, or else placebo on both occasions. Investigators did not know the trial group allocation while performing experiments and assessing outcomes. Broader findings and caveats from the paper: Spike-specific TCR breadth was higher in Ad26.COV2.S recipients than in placebo recipients (P = 0.0014). According to the authors, total T cell responses may have been underestimated by the TCR breadth and depth analyses. After vaccination, spike-specific CD8+ and CD4+ T cell responses were reported to show substantial breadth. The study lacked the statistical power to compare responses across vaccine doses or regimens. Vaccine and placebo recipients had comparable non-spike TCR breadth, which fits with the vaccine containing only spike.

V is cut by 6 bases and J by 5 bases, and the space between the germline ends is 14 bases. CDR1 is given as MNHEY and CDR2 as SVGAGI, both from the germline V gene. From the cysteine through the phenylalanine, the CDR3 covers 13 amino acids. Just CDR3 DNA is preserved here, 39 bases in frame from base 1. The treatment or condition label corresponds to: roughly 18 received Ad26.COV2.S at low or high dose, single or two shots; about 5 received placebo; per-sample allocation not given. For vaccine and placebo recipients, repertoires were sequenced using samples collected on day 63 after the first injection. Cohort 1b enrolled 20 to 30 adults aged 18-55 years at a single site in Boston, USA, between 29 July and 7 August 2020. Ad26.COV2.S was a replication-incompetent adenovirus type 26 vector expressing a prefusion-stabilized SARS-CoV-2 spike protein from the original Wuhan strain. The immunoSEQ Assay was the method used to sequence TCRbeta CDR3 regions. After extraction, genomic DNA underwent amplification by bias-controlled multiplex PCR, followed by high-throughput sequencing. In the authors' own workflow: To quantify the absolute abundance of each unique TCRbeta CDR3 region, sequences were collapsed and filtered. Usable DNA was measured by amplifying reference genes present in all nucleated cells, and TCRbeta template counts were normalized to that usable DNA to estimate T cell fraction. Repertoire TCRs were annotated as SARS-CoV-2-specific when V gene, CDR3 amino acid sequence and J gene were exactly matched to a known reactive TCR set. The reference SARS-CoV-2 TCR set was derived from MIRA and filtered for enrichment in COVID-19-positive ImmuneCODE repertoires, a step that removed public or cross-reactive TCRs. Using the MIRA antigens, annotated TCRs were further analysed by specific ORF or by position within an ORF. Breadth was defined as annotated unique rearrangements over total unique productive rearrangements; depth was the summed frequency of those rearrangements. Two-sided Wilcoxon rank-sum tests were applied when comparing TCR breadth between groups. TCRdb mirrors the immuneACCESS table, restricted to in-frame sequences. Some clones are absent from its copies; in checked studies, under half trace to an unresolved V gene, and the reason for the others is unknown. V and J calls and clone size are as listed in that table; D and trimming were resolved from the DNA. This sample is represented by about 500,000 clones; nearly 90% of them were singletons. The ten largest clonotypes hold 1.7% of the sample.

With respect to this clone: Its antigen is not yet known. Base-call qualities are not available, and no considerably larger clone is one nucleotide away.

The source material was peripheral blood, sampled in a trial of Ad26.COV2.S vaccine versus placebo. The receptor was isolated from a person between 18 and 60 years old who received the Ad26.COV2.S COVID-19 vaccine or a placebo. The rearranged segments are TRBV6-5 and TRBJ2-7; TRBD2 is possibly the D segment (5 matching bases). This receptor carries the CDR3 CASRSHRGNEQYF. The bases are TGTGCCAGCAGGTCGCACCGGGGTAACGAGCAGTACTTC.